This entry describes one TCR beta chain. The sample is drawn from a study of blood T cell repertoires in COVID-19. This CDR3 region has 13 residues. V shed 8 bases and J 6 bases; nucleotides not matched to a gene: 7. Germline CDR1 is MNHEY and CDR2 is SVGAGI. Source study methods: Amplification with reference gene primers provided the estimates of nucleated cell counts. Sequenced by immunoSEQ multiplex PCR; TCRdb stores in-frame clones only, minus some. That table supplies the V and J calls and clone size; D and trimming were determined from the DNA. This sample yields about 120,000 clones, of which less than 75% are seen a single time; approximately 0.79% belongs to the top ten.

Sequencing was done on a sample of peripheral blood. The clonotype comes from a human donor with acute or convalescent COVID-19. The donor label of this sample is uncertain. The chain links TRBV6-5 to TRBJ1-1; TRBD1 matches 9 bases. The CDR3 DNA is TGTGCCAGCCAGGGACAGGGAAGCCCTGAAGCTTTCTTT. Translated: CASQGQGSPEAFF.